The clone carrying this T cell receptor beta chain came up a few times. Its specificity is not known. The sample is drawn from a study of vaccination effects on CD4 cells after COVID-19. Study results and caveats: The study found that only 1 of 255 vaccine-induced clones from healthy vaccinees cross-reacted with common cold coronaviruses.

The culture ran for 10 to 11 days, and then CD4+ T cells were isolated. The participants, recipients of two vaccine doses, got either BNT162b2 or mRNA-1273. The CDR3 sequence is 14 residues long. Germline assignment: CDR1 SNHLY and CDR2 FYNNEI. V dropped 4 bases and J dropped 4 bases, with 11 bases sitting between them. Libraries were prepared by immunoSEQ multiplex PCR; TCRdb keeps only in-frame clonotypes and omits some of them. Of 40,000 or so clones detected, 72% appear once; the ten largest clones hold roughly a tenth. The sequencing used CD4+ T cells from PBMCs cultured without peptide, collected after COVID-19 vaccination. This clonotype originated in a human donor who received a COVID-19 vaccine. The chain links TRBV2 to TRBJ1-5; tentatively, D is TRBD1 (6 bases). Here the CDR3 reads CASSATGRNQPQHF. CDR3 nucleotide sequence: TGTGCCAGCAGTGCCACAGGGCGAAATCAGCCCCAGCATTTT.